These T cell receptor beta chains were read from a single sample in a study of blood T cells in healthy people across ages. Via MiXCR, TCRdb re-called the 5' RACE reads, giving one row per CDR3 protein. Here the sample spans about 640,000 distinct CDR3 sequences, under 65% being singletons. Sequencing input: blood. All receptors come from a man aged 55 to 70 in good health. CDR3s include the opening cysteine and the closing phenylalanine or tryptophan. D genes are given only for firm matches. Expanded clones get a size class; other rows say once, few or many, or leave the size out.

abundance	len	v_gene	j_gene	d_gene	CDR3nt	CDR3aa
.	15	TRBV5-1	TRBJ2-5	TRBD2	TGCGCCAGCAGCTCCGGGACTAGCGAAGCAGAGACCCAGTACTTC	CASSSGTSEAETQYF
.	16	TRBV12-3/TRBV12-4	TRBJ1-1	TRBD1	TGTGCCAGCAGTTGGGGAGGGGGCGGTTGGAACACTGAAGCTTTCTTT	CASSWGGGGWNTEAFF
.	14	TRBV20-1	TRBJ2-1	.	TGCAGTGCTAGATGGGGTTTCGGCTTCAATGAGCAGTTCTTC	CSARWGFGFNEQFF
once	17	TRBV24-1	TRBJ2-3	TRBD1	TGTGCCACCAGTGATCGCAAAACAGGGGGGCTCACAGATACGCAGTATTTT	CATSDRKTGGLTDTQYF
.	13	TRBV20-1	TRBJ2-5	.	TGCAGCGGCACGTCTGATGCCCGGGGGACCCAGTACTTC	CSGTSDARGTQYF
.	14	TRBV5-1	TRBJ2-3	.	TGCGCCAGCAGCCCCCCGAGGGGATTTGATACGCAGTATTTT	CASSPPRGFDTQYF
.	14	TRBV27	TRBJ2-5	.	TGTGCCAGCTCCGCCCGGGGGGCTGGGGAGACCCAGTACTTC	CASSARGAGETQYF
.	15	TRBV10-2	TRBJ2-7	TRBD2	TGCGCCAGCAGTGATGGGGCGGGGGTGACCTACGAGCAGTACTTC	CASSDGAGVTYEQYF
.	14	TRBV20-1	TRBJ1-5	TRBD1	TGCAGTGCTAGAGATAACCAGGGGGCACAGCCCCAGCATTTT	CSARDNQGAQPQHF
few	14	TRBV29-1	TRBJ2-1	.	TGCAGCGGTTCTTGGCCGGAGTCCTACAATGAGCAGTTCTTC	CSGSWPESYNEQFF
.	16	TRBV28	TRBJ2-7	.	TGTGCCAGCAGTTTTACCCTAAGCTCCCTCTCCTACGAGCAGTACTTC	CASSFTLSSLSYEQYF
few	10	TRBV12-3/TRBV12-4	TRBJ2-3	.	TGTGCCAGCAGTCTGCATACGCAGTATTTT	CASSLHTQYF
.	19	TRBV5-1	TRBJ2-6	.	TGCGCCAGCAGCTTGGTGACTTGGGAAGAATACTCTGGGGCCAACGTCCTGACTTTC	CASSLVTWEEYSGANVLTF
.	16	TRBV18	TRBJ2-3	.	TGTGCCAGCTCACCACCCGACCGGAACAGTAGGGATACGCAGTATTTT	CASSPPDRNSRDTQYF
.	15	TRBV12-3/TRBV12-4	TRBJ1-4	.	TGTGCCAGCAGTTTACGGGGTGACTATAATGAAAAACTGTTTTTT	CASSLRGDYNEKLFF
.	12	TRBV24-1	TRBJ1-1	.	TGTGCCACCAGTGGACTTAGCACTGAAGCTTTCTTT	CATSGLSTEAFF
many	15	TRBV5-1	TRBJ2-3	TRBD2	TGCGCCAGCAGCTGGGCGGGGGTGGCGACAGATACGCAGTATTTT	CASSWAGVATDTQYF
.	15	TRBV6-5	TRBJ2-7	TRBD1	TGTGCCAGCAGCCGCGGACAGGGCCCCTCCTACGAGCAGTACTTC	CASSRGQGPSYEQYF
few	14	TRBV18	TRBJ2-1	.	TGTGCCAGCTCACCACTAGTCGGGGGAAATGAGCAGTTCTTC	CASSPLVGGNEQFF
once	14	TRBV5-1	TRBJ2-4	TRBD1	TGCGCCAGCAGCCGGACAGGGAGTGGGGATGAGCAGTACTTC	CASSRTGSGDEQYF
.	15	TRBV28	TRBJ1-4	.	TGTGCCAGCAGTGCCCCCGGGAGCAGGGGTGAAAAACTGTTTTTT	CASSAPGSRGEKLFF
.	14	TRBV11-2	TRBJ1-4	.	TGTGCCAGCAGCTCCGAAGCGGGGGATGAAAAACTGTTTTTT	CASSSEAGDEKLFF
.	16	TRBV7-9	TRBJ2-5	.	TGTGCCAGCAGCTTAGGTTGGGGGACGCAACAAGAGACCCAGTACTTC	CASSLGWGTQQETQYF
.	15	TRBV7-2	TRBJ2-7	.	TGTGCCAGCAGCTTAGCGCCTAGGACTGACTACGAGCAGTACTTC	CASSLAPRTDYEQYF
.	15	TRBV7-9	TRBJ2-7	TRBD2	TGTGCCAGCAGCTTGCGGCGGGGGGAAATCTACGAGCAGTACTTC	CASSLRRGEIYEQYF
.	19	TRBV4-2	TRBJ2-5	TRBD2	TGTGCCAGCAGCCAAGATCACACCCCGGGACTAGCGGTGGGAGAGACCCAGTACTTC	CASSQDHTPGLAVGETQYF
.	15	TRBV12-3/TRBV12-4	TRBJ2-3	TRBD2	TGTGCCAGCAGCTCCCTAGCGGGTAGCACAGATACGCAGTATTTT	CASSSLAGSTDTQYF
.	15	TRBV11-3	TRBJ2-1	TRBD1	TGTGCCAGCAGCAGTCGGGGACAGGGGAACAATGAGCAGTTCTTC	CASSSRGQGNNEQFF
.	14	TRBV20-1	TRBJ1-3	.	TGCAGTGCTTACGACCCACACTCTGGAAACACCATATATTTT	CSAYDPHSGNTIYF
.	13	TRBV6-6	TRBJ2-3	.	TGTGCCAGCTCTGCCCTATCCTTAGATACGCAGTATTTT	CASSALSLDTQYF
few	15	TRBV27	TRBJ2-3	TRBD1	TGTGCCAGCAGTTTCTCCGGGACAGAAACAGATACGCAGTATTTT	CASSFSGTETDTQYF
many	16	TRBV20-1	TRBJ2-3	.	TGCAGTGCTCCGATGCTAGCTGCACGGAGCACAGATACGCAGTATTTT	CSAPMLAARSTDTQYF
.	17	TRBV7-2	TRBJ2-7	.	TGTGCCAGCAGCCTAGAAGGGCGCATTCCCCGCTCCTACGAGCAGTACTTC	CASSLEGRIPRSYEQYF
.	14	TRBV20-1	TRBJ2-7	TRBD2	TGCAGTGCACCACCTAGCGGGGCCTCCTACGAGCAGTACTTC	CSAPPSGASYEQYF
.	15	TRBV7-9	TRBJ2-2	TRBD2	TGTGCCAGCACCACCGGGACTAGCGTTCGCGGGGAGCTGTTTTTT	CASTTGTSVRGELFF
.	13	TRBV3-1	TRBJ2-7	.	TGTGCCAGCAGCCTCCTGAGCGGGTACGAGCAGTACTTC	CASSLLSGYEQYF
.	16	TRBV3-1	TRBJ2-7	TRBD1	TGTGCCAGCAGCCAAGTAAATACAGGGGGCTCTGGAGAGCAGTACTTC	CASSQVNTGGSGEQYF
.	14	TRBV2	TRBJ1-6	.	TGTGCCAGCAGTGCCCAGGGTGGCAATTCACCCCTCCACTTT	CASSAQGGNSPLHF
.	15	TRBV2	TRBJ2-7	.	TGTGCCAGCAGTGACGTGTGGACACCGAAGTACGAGCAGTACTTC	CASSDVWTPKYEQYF
.	14	TRBV12-3/TRBV12-4	TRBJ1-2	.	TGTGCCAGCAGTTTCCGGGACAAATTCTATGGCTACACCTTC	CASSFRDKFYGYTF
.	15	TRBV9	TRBJ2-5	TRBD1	TGTGCCAGCACCCTATCACAGGGGTTGGGAGAGACCCAGTACTTC	CASTLSQGLGETQYF
.	14	TRBV7-2	TRBJ1-1	.	TGTGCCAGCAGTTCCCGCAGGGGGAACACTGAAGCTTTCTTT	CASSSRRGNTEAFF
few	13	TRBV3-1	TRBJ2-1	.	TGTGCCAGCAGCCAAGGGCGTCCAAATGAGCAGTTCTTC	CASSQGRPNEQFF
.	15	TRBV10-3	TRBJ2-1	TRBD2	TGTGCCATCAGTGGGGAGCGGGGGGGCCGGAATGAGCAGTTCTTC	CAISGERGGRNEQFF
.	15	TRBV10-3	TRBJ2-2	TRBD1	TGTGCCATCAGCCCCGGGACAGGGAACACCGGGGAGCTGTTTTTT	CAISPGTGNTGELFF
.	16	TRBV12-3/TRBV12-4	TRBJ2-3	TRBD2	TGTGCCAGCAGCCGCAGTCCTAGCGGCCGCACAGATACGCAGTATTTT	CASSRSPSGRTDTQYF
.	13	TRBV20-1	TRBJ2-7	.	TGCAGTGCTAGAGATGTCTTGACCTACGAGCAGTACTTC	CSARDVLTYEQYF
once	16	TRBV7-2	TRBJ2-5	.	TGTGCCAGCAGCTTAGGGGGGCTAGCTTCATCAGAGACCCAGTACTTC	CASSLGGLASSETQYF
few	14	TRBV6-1	TRBJ1-2	.	TGTGCCAGCAGTGAGGACCCAGGTACCTATGGCTACACCTTC	CASSEDPGTYGYTF